The clone carrying this T cell receptor beta chain has only a few counts. No antigen is known for it. TCRdb reprocessed the 5' RACE reads with MiXCR, giving one entry per CDR3 protein. The data hold under 400,000 distinct CDR3 sequences, with 25% to 30% observed a single time. This specimen belongs to a study of T-cell memory formation after mild COVID-19. Across the whole study: Across donors, TCR clusters were largely donor specific.

Germline CDR1 is LNHDA and CDR2 is SQIVND (reference sequence). The CDR3 runs to 10 residues. V gave up 3 bases and J gave up 13 bases, with 7 bases separating them. General study findings and limits: Day 37-peaking second-wave clones had unconfirmed SARS-CoV-2 specificity. Prior to infection, memory already included some responding clones, suggesting cross-reactive memory joined.

The gene calls are TRBV19 and TRBJ2-4; unclear D gene. The sample comprised PBMCs or a T cell subset sorted from them (not recorded which). The receptor comes from an adult woman who had mild COVID-19 (a few samples of this study predate the infection). Cell type and time point are not known. CDR3 residues: CASSMGKQYF. The CDR3, as DNA: TGTGCCAGTAGTATGGGAAAACAGTACTTC.